This entry lists 15 T cell receptor beta chains sequenced from one sample in a study of identical twins. TCRdb re-analysed the 5' RACE reads in MiXCR, keeping a single row per CDR3 protein. The sample includes 500,000 to 600,000 distinct CDR3 sequences, approximately 22% of them seen just once. These data are also associated with another study on T cells expressing NK-cell markers.

The sample taken for sequencing was CD4+ T cells sorted from blood. The receptors stem from a woman aged 18-35 years in good health.

The rearrangement links TRBV5-5 to TRBJ1-1; D not resolved. Germline V gene sequence: CDR1 SGHKS, CDR2 YYEKEE (reference sequence). The V and J ends lost 0 bases and 5 bases respectively, with 11 bases between them. The CDR3 is 14 residues long. CDR3 residues: CASSLAGRETEAFF. The CDR3 DNA reads as TGTGCCAGCAGCTTGGCGGGGAGGGAAACTGAAGCTTTCTTT.

The genes are TRBV7-9 and TRBJ1-1; D unclear. The germline CDR1 and CDR2 sequences are SEHNR and FQNEAQ (reference sequence). V was pared by 3 bases and J by 5 bases, with 7 bases between. The CDR3 has 12 amino acids. This CDR3 reads CASSFTWTEAFF. The DNA of the CDR3 is TGTGCCAGCAGCTTCACGTGGACTGAAGCTTTCTTT.

The count of this clonotype is one. The DNA of the CDR3 is TGTGCCAGCAGCTTAGAGAGGGCAGGTCTGGGCTACACCTTC. It is translated as CASSLERAGLGYTF. V gene TRBV11-2 combines with J gene TRBJ1-2, with unresolved D. Germline V gives CDR1 SGHAT, CDR2 FQNNGV. The CDR3 length is 14 residues. V lost 0 bases to trimming and J lost 8 bases, with 13 bases between them.

This clonotype was seen once. This chain joins TRBV18 and TRBJ2-2; 12 nucleotides line up with TRBD2. The CDR3 sequence is 18 residues long. The J segment lost 3 bases and the V segment lost 1 base, leaving 6 bases of the junction unmatched. CDR1 KGHSH and CDR2 LQKENI come from the germline V gene. CDR3 in amino acids: CASSPLPSGRADTGELFF. The CDR3 bases are TGTGCCAGCTCACCACTTCCTAGCGGGAGGGCCGACACCGGGGAGCTGTTTTTT.

This clonotype appeared a few times. The chain recombines TRBV6-1 with TRBJ2-7, with TRBD2 matching over 10 bases. Germline V gene sequence: CDR1 MNHNS, CDR2 SASEGT. The CDR3 has 16 residues. Trimming took 4 bases from V and 2 from J; bases not matched to a gene: 8. The CDR3 spells CASSGRTSGQTYEQYF. In nucleotides, the CDR3 is TGTGCCAGCAGTGGCCGGACTAGCGGTCAGACCTACGAGCAGTACTTC.

Only a few counts were recorded for this clonotype. The gene calls are TRBV20-1 and TRBJ2-1; TRBD1 or TRBD2 may be the D gene (5 bases each). This CDR3 comprises 15 residues. V was cut by 5 bases and J by 0 bases, with 14 bases left in between. The germline gives CDR1 DFQATT, CDR2 SNEGSKA (reference sequence). The CDR3 is CSAFQWGSSYNEQFF. As DNA, the CDR3 is TGCAGTGCTTTCCAATGGGGGAGCTCCTACAATGAGCAGTTCTTC.

The rearrangement links TRBV20-1 to TRBJ2-7; D tentatively reads TRBD1 or TRBD2 (5 bases each). V lost 8 bases, J lost 9 bases, and 23 bases lay in between. The CDR3 has 13 residues. Germline V gives CDR1 DFQATT, CDR2 SNEGSKA (reference sequence). The CDR3 DNA follows: TGCAGTTGCATTGGGGGACCCTTTGGGGGGCAGTACTTC. This gives the protein CSCIGGPFGGQYF.

The chain combines TRBV7-2 with TRBJ2-7, with 11 bases fitting TRBD2. Germline values: CDR1 SGHTA, CDR2 FQGNSA. Trimming at V came to 5 bases and at J to 3 bases, leaving 9 bases not matched to a gene. The CDR3 loop spans 16 amino acids. Here the CDR3 reads CASSVSIGTSGYEQYF. For the CDR3, the DNA is TGTGCCAGCAGCGTATCTATCGGGACTAGCGGCTACGAGCAGTACTTC.

The CDR3 nucleotides are TGCAGCGCTTTGACCGGGGACAGAGCTAACTATGGCTACACCTTC. Translation: CSALTGDRANYGYTF. The chain is built from TRBV29-1 and TRBJ1-2; 7 nucleotides agree with TRBD1. This CDR3 has 15 amino acids. After removal of 7 bases from V and 0 bases from J, the junction contained 11 bases not matched to a gene. Germline-derived CDR1 and CDR2 are SQVTM and ANQGSEA.

This clonotype was detected a few times. The genes are TRBV12-3 or TRBV12-4 and TRBJ2-5, with a possible D match to TRBD1 (6 bases). Between the trimmed V and J ends, which lost 4 bases and 1 base, there was a span of 13 bases. The CDR3 covers 15 residues. This chain's CDR3 is CASSSSQGRQETQYF. Written as DNA, the CDR3 is TGTGCCAGCAGTTCCTCCCAGGGGCGCCAAGAGACCCAGTACTTC.

Only a few counts were recorded for this clonotype. This chain joins TRBV2 and TRBJ2-7; perhaps D is TRBD1 or TRBD2 (5 bases each). The CDR3 is made up of 14 amino acids. Between the trimmed V and J ends, which lost 6 bases and 7 bases, there was a span of 19 bases. Germline V CDR1 and CDR2: SNHLY, FYNNEI. The CDR3 bases are TGTGCCAGCAGGGGCGAGATGGGGGTTTGGGAGCAGTACTTC. It codes for CASRGEMGVWEQYF.

The chain links TRBV5-1 to TRBJ2-7; 8 positions agree with TRBD2. With 7 bases clipped from V and 10 bases from J, the junction kept 13 bases outside the gene matches. The germline CDR1 and CDR2 sequences are SGHRS and YFSETQ. CDR3 size: 13 residues. The CDR3 spells CASSSSGAAGQYF. CDR3 DNA sequence: TGCGCCAGCTCCAGTAGCGGGGCCGCGGGTCAGTACTTC.

The chain uses TRBV11-2 and TRBJ2-1; the match to TRBD2 covers 11 bases. Trimming at V came to 0 bases and at J to 6 bases, leaving 10 bases not matched to a gene. Germline values: CDR1 SGHAT, CDR2 FQNNGV. This CDR3 contains 18 residues. This CDR3 is CASSLDGLAGRLANEQFF. The DNA for the CDR3 is TGTGCCAGCAGCTTAGACGGACTAGCGGGCCGCCTGGCCAATGAGCAGTTCTTC.

The chain couples TRBV20-1 to TRBJ1-2; D is undetermined. Germline CDR1 and CDR2: DFQATT and SNEGSKA (reference sequence). The CDR3 loop spans 15 amino acids. V was shortened by 6 bases and J by 8 bases, with 25 bases between the two germline ends. The CDR3 region is CSASKVGINRGGYTF. As DNA, the CDR3 is TGCAGTGCCAGTAAAGTGGGGATAAATCGAGGAGGCTACACCTTC.

This clonotype was picked up many times. V and J are TRBV6-2 or TRBV6-3 and TRBJ2-1, with D perhaps TRBD2 (5 bases). Per the germline V gene, CDR1 is MNHEY and CDR2 is SVGEGT. The CDR3 has 12 amino acids. V lost 8 bases and J 9 bases, leaving 14 bases between the germline ends. The CDR3 reads CASRPGGPEQFF. Written as DNA, the CDR3 is TGTGCCAGCCGCCCCGGAGGACCTGAGCAGTTCTTC.